Below, one T cell receptor (beta chain) is given with its context. The antigen is unknown. The data were obtained in a study of vaccination effects on CD4 cells after COVID-19. In the ViraFEST assay, antigen-specific CD4+ clonotypes were identified by expansion after peptide-pool stimulation. Culture proceeded for under twelve days, and CD4+ T cells were then isolated. Each person got two doses of an mRNA SARS-CoV-2 vaccine, BNT162b2 or mRNA-1273. In culture with 8 to 10 IU/ml IL-2 and around 10 ug/ml peptides, PBMC were grown at 1.5 million to 2 million per well. Days 3 and 7 saw half the medium replaced with IL-2 medium. The CDR3 totals 13 residues. Trimming left V 6 bases short and J 7 bases short, with 12 bases between. The germline V gene encodes CDR1 KGHSH and CDR2 LQKENI. Assay used: immunoSEQ multiplex PCR; TCRdb lists only in-frame clones, some missing. Among around 81,000 clones listed, roughly 80% were seen once.

This TCR derives from a human donor who received a COVID-19 vaccine. This chain joins TRBV18 and TRBJ1-4, with D hard to call. The source material was CD4+ T cells from PBMCs cultured with HCoV-OC43 spike peptides, sampled after COVID-19 vaccination. Indicated subset: HCoV-OC43 spike overlapping peptide pool stimulation. The CDR3 coding sequence is TGTGCCAGCTCCCCCCTCTGGAGTGAAAAACTGTTTTTT. Protein product: CASSPLWSEKLFF.